Listed here are 19 T cell receptor beta chains from one sample, sequenced in a study of T cell responses to AZD1222 COVID-19 vaccine. TCRdb's copy holds only in-frame clones and misses some; the assay was immunoSEQ multiplex PCR. The sample includes over 100,000 clones, under 95% seen only once; the top ten take more than 1%. Sequences were derived from peripheral blood, sampled 28 days after the second AZD1222 dose. These receptors all come from an adult who received the AZD1222 COVID-19 vaccine.

J is TRBJ1-4 and V is TRBV19; D might be TRBD1 (5 bases). Trimming left V 3 bases short and J 0 bases short, with 11 bases between. The germline gives CDR1 LNHDA, CDR2 SQIVND (reference sequence). This CDR3 is built from 16 residues. CDR3 in amino acids: CASSIQGQTTNEKLFF. CDR3 DNA sequence: TGTGCCAGTAGTATTCAGGGTCAGACAACTAATGAAAAACTGTTTTTT.

The V and J genes are TRBV19 and TRBJ2-1; D unresolved. Trimming left V 2 bases short and J 9 bases short, with 8 bases between. Germline V gene data show CDR1 as LNHDA and CDR2 as SQIVND (reference sequence). The CDR3 runs 12 residues. CDR3 DNA sequence: TGTGCCAGTAGTATACACGTAGGTGAGCAGTTCTTC. Amino acids: CASSIHVGEQFF.

CDR3: CASSFRGETQYF. The CDR3 nucleotides read TGCGCCAGCAGCTTTAGGGGAGAGACCCAGTACTTC. The chain couples TRBV5-1 to TRBJ2-5; the D gene is possibly TRBD1 (5 bases). The V end was cut by 2 bases, the J end by 4 bases, with 6 bases between. The CDR3 loop spans 12 amino acids. Per germline, CDR1 SGHRS and CDR2 YFSETQ.

The chain joins TRBV2 to TRBJ1-5, with 7 bases fitting TRBD1. Germline values: CDR1 SNHLY, CDR2 FYNNEI. This CDR3 is 16 amino acids long. With 5 bases clipped from V and 2 bases from J, the junction kept 9 bases outside the gene matches. Here the CDR3 reads CASSKGAVRGNQPQHF. The DNA of the CDR3 is TGTGCCAGCAGTAAGGGGGCCGTCAGGGGCAATCAGCCCCAGCATTTT.

The gene calls are TRBV5-1 and TRBJ1-6, with D unclear. This CDR3 contains 17 residues. CDR1 is SGHRS, CDR2 YFSETQ, per germline. V dropped 2 bases and J dropped 0 bases, with 12 bases sitting between them. CDR3 nucleotide sequence: TGCGCCAGCAGCTTTGGCACTCCGAGCTCCTATAATTCACCCCTCCACTTT. Protein: CASSFGTPSSYNSPLHF.

This rearrangement joins TRBV5-1 to TRBJ2-1; D remains unclear. This CDR3 spans 12 amino acids. Germline CDR1 and CDR2: SGHRS and YFSETQ. Trimming stripped 1 base from V and 6 bases from J, with 5 bases between. The CDR3 DNA reads as TGCGCCAGCAGCTTGACGGGCAATGAGCAGTTCTTC. Translated, it gives CASSLTGNEQFF. The complete variable domain, with remaining parts taken from reference TRBV5-1 and TRBJ2-1, reads KAGVTQTPRYLIKTRGQQVTLSCSPISGHRSVSWYQQTPGQGLQFLFEYFSETQRNKGNFPGRFSGRQFSNSRSEMNVSTLELGDSALYLCASSLTGNEQFFGPGTRLTVL.

The chain uses TRBV2 and TRBJ1-5; no definite D call. The length of the CDR3 is 20 residues. V lost 0 bases to trimming and J lost 0 bases, with 21 bases between them. Germline CDR1 reads SNHLY; CDR2 reads FYNNEI. In DNA form, the CDR3 reads TGTGCCAGCAGTGAAGCGCTTTCGGTCCGGCAGGACCATAGCAATCAGCCCCAGCATTTT. Its translation: CASSEALSVRQDHSNQPQHF.

This chain connects TRBV6-1 to TRBJ1-2; unclear D gene. The CDR3 extends over 12 amino acids. Germline V lookup: CDR1 MNHNS, CDR2 SASEGT. Trimming shortened V by 2 bases and J by 3 bases, and 4 bases separated the two germline ends. CDR3 nucleotide sequence: TGTGCCAGCAGTGAACGGGACTATGGCTACACCTTC. It codes for CASSERDYGYTF.

V gene TRBV6-5 combines with J gene TRBJ2-7; TRBD1 aligns across 11 bases. Germline V gives CDR1 MNHEY, CDR2 SVGAGI. V lost 2 bases, J lost 4 bases, and 4 bases stayed unmatched. The CDR3 sequence is 15 residues long. CDR3 residues: CASSYGGTGGYEQYF. CDR3 coding DNA: TGTGCCAGCAGTTACGGGGGGACAGGGGGGTACGAGCAGTACTTC.

This chain links TRBV5-1 with TRBJ2-2; D gene uncertain. V was trimmed by 0 bases and J by 0 bases, leaving 9 bases between them. CDR3 length: 16 amino acids. CDR1 and CDR2 from the germline V gene are SGHRS and YFSETQ. CDR3 residues: CASSLDTSPNTGELFF. The DNA of the CDR3 is TGCGCCAGCAGCTTGGATACGAGCCCGAACACCGGGGAGCTGTTTTTT.

The chain joins TRBV11-3 to TRBJ2-1, with 7 bases aligning to TRBD1. This CDR3 comprises 15 residues. Germline V gene lookup returns CDR1 SGHNT and CDR2 YENEEA. Trimming took 6 bases from V and 4 from J; bases not matched to a gene: 9. The CDR3 region is CASSAQGTFYNEQFF. The CDR3, as DNA: TGTGCCAGCAGTGCACAGGGGACATTTTACAATGAGCAGTTCTTC.

In regard to this clone: The same CDR3 can be traced to other DNA sequences in this sample. The chain has TRBV12-3 or TRBV12-4 and TRBJ1-5, with D unresolved. Trimming shortened V by 3 bases and J by 4 bases, and 7 bases separated the two germline ends. This CDR3 is built from 13 residues. The CDR3 reads CASSFVKNQPQHF. The CDR3 bases are TGTGCCAGCAGTTTTGTCAAAAATCAGCCCCAGCATTTT.

The chain employs TRBV3-1 (or the pseudogene TRBV3-2) and TRBJ2-5; D remains unclear. There are 13 residues in the CDR3. CDR1 LGHDT and CDR2 YNNKEL come from the germline V gene (reference sequence). V was trimmed by 3 bases and J by 5 bases, leaving 10 bases between them. CDR3 coding DNA: TGTGCCAGCAGCCAGAGAGGCTCTGAGACCCAGTACTTC. This codes for CASSQRGSETQYF.

This rearrangement joins TRBV5-1 to TRBJ2-2, with D tentatively TRBD2 (5 bases). V was trimmed by 4 bases and J by 0 bases, leaving 13 bases between them. The CDR3 sequence is 16 residues long. Germline CDR1 SGHRS, CDR2 YFSETQ. CDR3 region: CASSPGNGPNTGELFF. The CDR3 DNA reads as TGCGCCAGCAGCCCCGGGAATGGCCCGAACACCGGGGAGCTGTTTTTT. The full variable domain, rest sourced from reference TRBV5-1 and TRBJ2-2, is KAGVTQTPRYLIKTRGQQVTLSCSPISGHRSVSWYQQTPGQGLQFLFEYFSETQRNKGNFPGRFSGRQFSNSRSEMNVSTLELGDSALYLCASSPGNGPNTGELFFGEGSRLTVL.

The gene calls are TRBV24-1 and TRBJ1-2; D perhaps matches TRBD1 (5 bases). Germline CDR1 is KGHDR and CDR2 is SFDVKD. V dropped 2 bases and J dropped 0 bases, with 9 bases sitting between them. This CDR3 has 15 amino acids. CDR3 bases: TGTGCCACCAGTGATTCGAGGGACCCTAACTATGGCTACACCTTC. Its translation: CATSDSRDPNYGYTF.

CDR3 sequence (DNA): TGTGCCAGCAGTTTACGGACGGATAGCAATCAGCCCCAGCATTTT. Translation: CASSLRTDSNQPQHF. The chain joins TRBV28 to TRBJ1-5; D is unclear. This CDR3 has 15 amino acids. V dropped 2 bases and J dropped 0 bases, with 8 bases sitting between them. The germline V gene encodes CDR1 MDHEN and CDR2 SYDVKM.

This rearrangement joins TRBV5-1 to TRBJ1-1, with a possible D match to TRBD1 (5 bases). V was cut by 4 bases and J by 3 bases, with 10 bases left in between. Germline-derived CDR1 and CDR2 are SGHRS and YFSETQ. The CDR3 sequence is 13 residues long. DNA for the CDR3: TGCGCCAGCAGCGGGGCGGGGGACACTGAAGCTTTCTTT. It codes for CASSGAGDTEAFF.

There are a few counts of this clone. V gene TRBV11-3 combines with J gene TRBJ1-1; D is undetermined. Germline V gene lookup returns CDR1 SGHNT and CDR2 YENEEA. V was cut by 0 bases and J by 2 bases, with 13 bases left in between. CDR3 length: 16 amino acids. The CDR3: CASSLDQTGRNTEAFF. CDR3 DNA sequence: TGTGCCAGCAGCTTAGATCAGACCGGTCGAAACACTGAAGCTTTCTTT. Full variable domain (missing parts from reference TRBV11-3 and TRBJ1-1): EAGVVQSPRYKIIEKKQPVAFWCNPISGHNTLYWYLQNLGQGPELLIRYENEEAVDDSQLPKDRFSAERLKGVDSTLKIQPAELGDSAVYLCASSLDQTGRNTEAFFGQGTRLTVV.

This rearrangement joins TRBV6-5 to TRBJ1-1; the D is unclear. The CDR3 length is 13 residues. Germline CDR1 reads MNHEY; CDR2 reads SVGAGI. V was cut by 7 bases and J by 4 bases, with 13 bases left in between. CDR3 in DNA: TGTGCCAGCATAGGGAGGGTTGGCACTGAAGCTTTCTTT. Translation: CASIGRVGTEAFF.